This TCR beta chain was sequenced for a study of shared clonotypes between healthy human individuals. The CDR3 length is 16 residues. Per germline, CDR1 SGHRS and CDR2 YFSETQ. V lost 3 bases to trimming and J lost 0 bases, with 13 bases between them. Healthy adults negative for HIV, lacking recent acute infections or vaccinations, served as donors. Produced via immunoSEQ multiplex PCR; TCRdb's table is partial and in-frame only. The sample includes more than 2 million clones, roughly 95% of them seen just once. This chain links TRBV5-1 with TRBJ1-3; tentative D call: TRBD1 (5 bases). This sequence originates from a man younger than 35 in good health. Sequencing input: naive CD4+ T cells sorted from blood. Sample subset: CD45RA+ positively selected. Written as DNA, the CDR3 is TGCGCCAGCAGCTCCCACAGGACCAGCTCTGGAAACACCATATATTTT. It specifies CASSSHRTSSGNTIYF.